Listed below are T cell receptor beta chains from one sample, sequenced in a study of blood T cell repertoires in COVID-19. Sequenced by immunoSEQ multiplex PCR; TCRdb stores in-frame clones only, minus some. The sample carries nearly 250,000 clones, about 82% recorded once. Sequenced sample: peripheral blood. The source is a woman older than 75 with COVID-19, enrolled during active disease. Each CDR3 is given with its conserved first and last residue. D genes are given only for firm matches. Part of the rows lack a size; the others show once, few, many or a class for expanded clones.

CDR3 protein: CATLDRGNTEAFF
CDR3 DNA: TGTGCCACCCTGGACAGGGGGAACACTGAAGCTTTCTTT
D gene: TRBD1
J gene: TRBJ1-1
V gene: TRBV7-9
clone size: few

CDR3 protein: CASSFGLLVGETQYF
CDR3 DNA: TGTGCCAGCAGCTTTGGACTACTAGTGGGAGAGACCCAGTACTTC
D gene: .
J gene: TRBJ2-5
V gene: TRBV11-2
clone size: .

CDR3 protein: CASRLIAGTGVGTGELFF
CDR3 DNA: TGTGCCAGCAGACTAATCGCCGGGACAGGGGTGGGCACCGGGGAGCTGTTTTTT
D gene: TRBD1
J gene: TRBJ2-2
V gene: TRBV7-6
clone size: .

CDR3 protein: CASSVLLAGTDTQYF
CDR3 DNA: TGTGCCAGCTCAGTGTTGCTAGCGGGCACAGATACGCAGTATTTT
D gene: TRBD2
J gene: TRBJ2-3
V gene: TRBV2
clone size: few

CDR3 protein: CASSIAGGGSNQPQHF
CDR3 DNA: TGTGCCAGTAGTATAGCCGGGGGAGGGAGCAATCAGCCCCAGCATTTT
D gene: .
J gene: TRBJ1-5
V gene: TRBV19
clone size: few

CDR3 protein: CASRWRVGTEAFF
CDR3 DNA: TGTGCCAGCAGGTGGAGAGTTGGCACTGAAGCTTTCTTT
D gene: .
J gene: TRBJ1-1
V gene: TRBV11-2
clone size: .

CDR3 protein: CASSLGYQSISDQPQHF
CDR3 DNA: TGTGCCAGCAGCTTAGGGTATCAGAGTATTAGCGATCAGCCCCAGCATTTT
D gene: .
J gene: TRBJ1-5
V gene: TRBV7-9
clone size: .

CDR3 protein: CASSPTGPPKNIQYF
CDR3 DNA: TGTGCCAGCAGCCCAACAGGGCCCCCCAAAAACATTCAGTACTTC
D gene: .
J gene: TRBJ2-4
V gene: TRBV28
clone size: .

CDR3 protein: CASSSRTGGREKLFF
CDR3 DNA: TGTGCCAGCAGCTCCCGGACAGGGGGTCGTGAAAAACTGTTTTTT
D gene: TRBD1
J gene: TRBJ1-4
V gene: TRBV11-1
clone size: .

CDR3 protein: CASSTAPGLAGETQYF
CDR3 DNA: TGTGCCAGCAGCACAGCCCCCGGACTAGCAGGAGAGACCCAGTACTTC
D gene: TRBD2
J gene: TRBJ2-5
V gene: TRBV9
clone size: .

CDR3 protein: CASKETGDSPLHF
CDR3 DNA: TGTGCCAGCAAGGAAACAGGGGATTCACCCCTCCACTTT
D gene: TRBD1
J gene: TRBJ1-6
V gene: TRBV12-3/TRBV12-4
clone size: .

CDR3 protein: CASTPGGAKYNEQFF
CDR3 DNA: TGCGCCAGCACCCCGGGGGGGGCGAAATACAATGAGCAGTTCTTC
D gene: TRBD2
J gene: TRBJ2-1
V gene: TRBV5-1
clone size: .

CDR3 protein: CASSQGTGISSYEQYF
CDR3 DNA: TGTGCCAGCAGCCAAGGGACAGGTATTAGCTCCTACGAGCAGTACTTC
D gene: TRBD1
J gene: TRBJ2-7
V gene: TRBV3-1/TRBV3-2
clone size: few

CDR3 protein: CASSLPGQGQPQHF
CDR3 DNA: TGTGCCAGCAGCTTACCGGGTCAGGGGCAGCCCCAGCATTTT
D gene: .
J gene: TRBJ1-5
V gene: TRBV5-5
clone size: .

CDR3 protein: CASRPRQGDFNEQFF
CDR3 DNA: TGTGCCAGTAGACCCCGACAGGGTGATTTCAATGAGCAGTTCTTC
D gene: TRBD1
J gene: TRBJ2-1
V gene: TRBV19
clone size: .

CDR3 protein: CASSDSGTAYNSPLHF
CDR3 DNA: TGTGCCAGCAGCGACTCCGGGACAGCCTATAATTCACCCCTCCACTTT
D gene: TRBD1
J gene: TRBJ1-6
V gene: TRBV7-9
clone size: .

CDR3 protein: CAWSAEGPFGYTF
CDR3 DNA: TGTGCCTGGAGTGCTGAGGGTCCCTTTGGCTACACCTTC
D gene: .
J gene: TRBJ1-2
V gene: TRBV30
clone size: .

CDR3 protein: CASSVTRGDIQYF
CDR3 DNA: TGTGCCAGTAGTGTGACACGCGGGGACATTCAGTACTTC
D gene: .
J gene: TRBJ2-4
V gene: TRBV19
clone size: .

CDR3 protein: CASSLTGYNQPQHF
CDR3 DNA: TGTGCCAGCAGTTTAACAGGTTACAATCAGCCCCAGCATTTT
D gene: .
J gene: TRBJ1-5
V gene: TRBV6-2/TRBV6-3
clone size: .

CDR3 protein: CAISERQGLRTNEKLFF
CDR3 DNA: TGTGCCATCAGTGAAAGGCAGGGACTGCGGACTAATGAAAAACTGTTTTTT
D gene: .
J gene: TRBJ1-4
V gene: TRBV10-3
clone size: once

CDR3 protein: CASSLTGIPFVAFF
CDR3 DNA: TGTGCCAGCAGCCTGACAGGGATTCCCTTTGTGGCTTTCTTT
D gene: TRBD1
J gene: TRBJ1-1
V gene: TRBV28
clone size: .

CDR3 protein: CASSLTTRGQETQYF
CDR3 DNA: TGTGCCAGCAGCTTGACCACGCGGGGACAAGAGACCCAGTACTTC
D gene: .
J gene: TRBJ2-5
V gene: TRBV5-6
clone size: .

CDR3 protein: CASSLGTTNTGELFF
CDR3 DNA: TGCGCCAGCAGCTTAGGGACAACGAACACCGGGGAGCTGTTTTTT
D gene: .
J gene: TRBJ2-2
V gene: TRBV5-1
clone size: .

CDR3 protein: CASSPSTRNTQYF
CDR3 DNA: TGTGCCAGCAGCCCGTCGACTAGAAATACGCAGTATTTT
D gene: .
J gene: TRBJ2-3
V gene: TRBV3-1/TRBV3-2
clone size: .

CDR3 protein: CATSRRAGGANTGELFF
CDR3 DNA: TGTGCCACCAGCAGACGGGCGGGGGGGGCCAACACCGGGGAGCTGTTTTTT
D gene: TRBD2
J gene: TRBJ2-2
V gene: TRBV15
clone size: .

CDR3 protein: CASSPEGANTGELFF
CDR3 DNA: TGTGCCAGCTCACCAGAGGGGGCGAACACCGGGGAGCTGTTTTTT
D gene: .
J gene: TRBJ2-2
V gene: TRBV18
clone size: once

CDR3 protein: CASSSPPGTGGNTIYF
CDR3 DNA: TGTGCCAGCAGTTCTCCCCCCGGGACAGGTGGAAACACCATATATTTT
D gene: TRBD1
J gene: TRBJ1-3
V gene: TRBV28
clone size: .

CDR3 protein: CASTTGGRDQPQHF
CDR3 DNA: TGTGCCAGTACCACAGGGGGCCGGGATCAGCCCCAGCATTTT
D gene: TRBD1
J gene: TRBJ1-5
V gene: TRBV19
clone size: .

CDR3 protein: CASSRTGTAYGYTF
CDR3 DNA: TGTGCCAGTAGTAGAACCGGGACAGCGTATGGCTACACCTTC
D gene: TRBD1
J gene: TRBJ1-2
V gene: TRBV19
clone size: .

CDR3 protein: CSGRQGPTEAFF
CDR3 DNA: TGCAGCGGTCGACAGGGCCCCACTGAAGCTTTCTTT
D gene: TRBD1
J gene: TRBJ1-1
V gene: TRBV29-1
clone size: .

CDR3 protein: CASSRLAGGGDTQYF
CDR3 DNA: TGTGCCAGCAGCCGTCTGGCGGGCGGAGGGGATACGCAGTATTTT
D gene: .
J gene: TRBJ2-3
V gene: TRBV7-9
clone size: few

CDR3 protein: CASSSATGVGEKLFF
CDR3 DNA: TGCGCCAGCAGCTCCGCGACAGGGGTAGGGGAAAAACTGTTTTTT
D gene: TRBD1
J gene: TRBJ1-4
V gene: TRBV5-1
clone size: .

CDR3 protein: CATQGGNQPQHF
CDR3 DNA: TGTGCCACACAGGGAGGCAATCAGCCCCAGCATTTT
D gene: .
J gene: TRBJ1-5
V gene: TRBV19
clone size: few

CDR3 protein: CASSRQPGTGDAMNTEAFF
CDR3 DNA: TGTGCCAGCAGCCGTCAGCCCGGGACAGGGGATGCCATGAACACTGAAGCTTTCTTT
D gene: TRBD1
J gene: TRBJ1-1
V gene: TRBV27
clone size: .

CDR3 protein: CASSQGYYIDSPLHF
CDR3 DNA: TGTGCCAGCAGCCAAGGGTACTACATCGATTCACCCCTCCACTTT
D gene: .
J gene: TRBJ1-6
V gene: TRBV3-1/TRBV3-2
clone size: .

CDR3 protein: CASSSGPPWDYNEQFF
CDR3 DNA: TGTGCCAGCAGCAGCGGACCGCCCTGGGACTACAATGAGCAGTTCTTC
D gene: .
J gene: TRBJ2-1
V gene: TRBV6-6
clone size: .

CDR3 protein: CASSLRVDGTEAFF
CDR3 DNA: TGTGCCAGCAGCTTGAGAGTTGATGGCACTGAAGCTTTCTTT
D gene: .
J gene: TRBJ1-1
V gene: TRBV7-9
clone size: .

CDR3 protein: CASSTDRGGKKLFF
CDR3 DNA: TGTGCCAGTAGTACGGACAGGGGTGGGAAAAAACTGTTTTTT
D gene: TRBD1
J gene: TRBJ1-4
V gene: TRBV19
clone size: .

CDR3 protein: CASSHPTGGLAEAFF
CDR3 DNA: TGCGCCAGCAGCCACCCGACAGGGGGCCTCGCTGAAGCTTTCTTT
D gene: TRBD1
J gene: TRBJ1-1
V gene: TRBV4-1
clone size: .

CDR3 protein: CSVESSRSGGYTEAFF
CDR3 DNA: TGCAGCGTTGAAAGTTCTAGGTCAGGGGGCTACACTGAAGCTTTCTTT
D gene: TRBD1
J gene: TRBJ1-1
V gene: TRBV29-1
clone size: .

CDR3 protein: CATRVTGPLHEQFF
CDR3 DNA: TGTGCCACTCGCGTGACAGGGCCCCTCCATGAGCAGTTCTTC
D gene: TRBD1
J gene: TRBJ2-1
V gene: TRBV19
clone size: .

CDR3 protein: CASSVLRGAENYGYTF
CDR3 DNA: TGTGCCAGTAGTGTACTTCGGGGGGCGGAAAACTATGGCTACACCTTC
D gene: .
J gene: TRBJ1-2
V gene: TRBV19
clone size: .

CDR3 protein: CASSDGQGSNSPLHF
CDR3 DNA: TGCGCCAGCAGCGATGGACAGGGAAGCAATTCACCCCTCCACTTT
D gene: TRBD1
J gene: TRBJ1-6
V gene: TRBV5-1
clone size: .

CDR3 protein: CASSPLVRAGANVLTF
CDR3 DNA: TGTGCCAGTAGCCCGCTTGTCCGAGCAGGGGCCAACGTCCTGACTTTC
D gene: .
J gene: TRBJ2-6
V gene: TRBV19
clone size: .

CDR3 protein: CASSPGTAGDGGEQYF
CDR3 DNA: TGTGCCAGCTCACCAGGGACGGCAGGGGACGGCGGCGAGCAGTACTTC
D gene: .
J gene: TRBJ2-7
V gene: TRBV18
clone size: .

CDR3 protein: CASSLEGRYQPQHF
CDR3 DNA: TGTGCCAGCAGCTTAGAAGGGAGATATCAGCCCCAGCATTTT
D gene: .
J gene: TRBJ1-5
V gene: TRBV7-8
clone size: .

CDR3 protein: CASSGLAGSSYNEQFF
CDR3 DNA: TGTGCCAGCAGCGGACTAGCGGGGTCCTCCTACAATGAGCAGTTCTTC
D gene: TRBD2
J gene: TRBJ2-1
V gene: TRBV3-1/TRBV3-2
clone size: few

CDR3 protein: CASSLAGRDTQYF
CDR3 DNA: TGTGCCAGCAGCTTGGCCGGTCGGGATACGCAGTATTTT
D gene: .
J gene: TRBJ2-3
V gene: TRBV5-4
clone size: .

CDR3 protein: CAIPDGTGGAGYGYTF
CDR3 DNA: TGTGCCATACCAGATGGGACAGGGGGCGCGGGCTATGGCTACACCTTC
D gene: TRBD1
J gene: TRBJ1-2
V gene: TRBV9
clone size: .

CDR3 protein: CASSLGQPGSPLHF
CDR3 DNA: TGTGCCAGCAGCTTAGGCCAGCCGGGATCACCCCTCCACTTT
D gene: .
J gene: TRBJ1-6
V gene: TRBV11-3
clone size: .